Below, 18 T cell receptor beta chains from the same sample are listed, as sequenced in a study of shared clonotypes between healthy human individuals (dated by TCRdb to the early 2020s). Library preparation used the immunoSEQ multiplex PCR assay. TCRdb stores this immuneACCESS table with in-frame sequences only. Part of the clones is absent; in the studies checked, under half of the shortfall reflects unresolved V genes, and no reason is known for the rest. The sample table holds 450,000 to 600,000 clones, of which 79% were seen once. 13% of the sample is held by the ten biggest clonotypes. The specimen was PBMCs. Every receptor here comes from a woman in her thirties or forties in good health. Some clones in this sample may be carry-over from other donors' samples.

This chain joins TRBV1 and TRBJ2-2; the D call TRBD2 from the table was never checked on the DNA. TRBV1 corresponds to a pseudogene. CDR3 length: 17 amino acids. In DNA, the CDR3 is TGCACCAGCAGCCAAGTACGGGGAGGGGTTGGGACCGGGGAGCTGTTTTTT. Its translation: CTSSQVRGGVGTGELFF.

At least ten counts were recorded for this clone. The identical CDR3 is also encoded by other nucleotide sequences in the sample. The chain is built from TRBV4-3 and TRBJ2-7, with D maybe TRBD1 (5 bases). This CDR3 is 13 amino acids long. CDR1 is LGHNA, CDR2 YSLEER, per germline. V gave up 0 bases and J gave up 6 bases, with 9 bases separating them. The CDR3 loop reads CASSQDWGVEQYF. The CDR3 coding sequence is TGCGCCAGCAGCCAAGATTGGGGCGTCGAGCAGTACTTC.

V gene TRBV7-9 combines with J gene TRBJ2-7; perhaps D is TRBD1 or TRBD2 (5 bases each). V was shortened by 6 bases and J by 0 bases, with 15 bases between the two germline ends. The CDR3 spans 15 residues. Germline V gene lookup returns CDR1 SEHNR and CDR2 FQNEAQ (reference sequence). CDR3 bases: TGTGCCAGCAGTCACACTAGTACAGGCTCCTACGAGCAGTACTTC. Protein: CASSHTSTGSYEQYF.

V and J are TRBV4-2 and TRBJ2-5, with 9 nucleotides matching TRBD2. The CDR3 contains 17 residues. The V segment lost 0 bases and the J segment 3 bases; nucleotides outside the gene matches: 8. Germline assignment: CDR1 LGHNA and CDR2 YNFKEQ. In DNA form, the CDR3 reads TGTGCCAGCAGCCAAGAGAAGACTAGCGGACGAAAAGAGACCCAGTACTTC. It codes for CASSQEKTSGRKETQYF.

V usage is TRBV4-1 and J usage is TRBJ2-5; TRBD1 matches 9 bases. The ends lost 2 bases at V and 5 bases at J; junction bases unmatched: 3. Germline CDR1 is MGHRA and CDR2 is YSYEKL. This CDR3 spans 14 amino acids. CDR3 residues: CASSQTGGPETQYF. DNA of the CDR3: TGCGCCAGCAGCCAAACAGGGGGCCCGGAGACCCAGTACTTC.

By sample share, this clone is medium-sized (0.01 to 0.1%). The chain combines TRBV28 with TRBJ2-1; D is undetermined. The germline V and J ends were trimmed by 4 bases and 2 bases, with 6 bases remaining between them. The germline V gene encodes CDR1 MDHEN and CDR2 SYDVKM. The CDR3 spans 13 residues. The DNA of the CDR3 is TGTGCCAGCAGTTCAGGAGCCTACAATGAGCAGTTCTTC. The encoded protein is CASSSGAYNEQFF.

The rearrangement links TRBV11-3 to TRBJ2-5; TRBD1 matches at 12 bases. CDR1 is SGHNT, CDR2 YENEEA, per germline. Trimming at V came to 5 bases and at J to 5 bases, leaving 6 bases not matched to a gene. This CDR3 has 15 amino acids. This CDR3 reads CASSPGTGGFETQYF. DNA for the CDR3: TGTGCCAGCAGCCCAGGGACAGGGGGCTTTGAGACCCAGTACTTC.

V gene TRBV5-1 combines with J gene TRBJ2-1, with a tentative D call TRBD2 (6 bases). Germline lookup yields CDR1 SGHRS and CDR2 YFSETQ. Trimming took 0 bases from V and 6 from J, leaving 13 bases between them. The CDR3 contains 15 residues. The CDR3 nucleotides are TGCGCCAGCAGCTTGGAGGGAGGACGCCTCAATGAGCAGTTCTTC. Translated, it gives CASSLEGGRLNEQFF.

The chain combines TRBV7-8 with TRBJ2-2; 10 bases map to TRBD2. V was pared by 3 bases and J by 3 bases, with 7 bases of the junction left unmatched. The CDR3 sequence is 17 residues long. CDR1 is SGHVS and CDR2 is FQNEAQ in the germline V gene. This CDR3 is CASSFPSGSFYTGELFF. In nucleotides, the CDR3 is TGTGCCAGCAGCTTCCCTAGCGGGAGTTTCTACACCGGGGAGCTGTTTTTT.

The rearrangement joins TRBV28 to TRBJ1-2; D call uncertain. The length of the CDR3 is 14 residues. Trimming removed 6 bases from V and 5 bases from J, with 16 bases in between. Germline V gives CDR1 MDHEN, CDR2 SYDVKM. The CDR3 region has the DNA TGTGCCAGCAGGGTCGACACCTCTTGGTATGGCTACACCTTC. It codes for CASRVDTSWYGYTF.

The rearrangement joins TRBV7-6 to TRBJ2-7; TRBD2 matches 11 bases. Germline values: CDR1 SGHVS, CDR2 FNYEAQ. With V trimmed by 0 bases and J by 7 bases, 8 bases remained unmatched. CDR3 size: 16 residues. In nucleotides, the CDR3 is TGTGCCAGCAGCTTAGCGGCCACTAGCGGGAGTAGAGAGCAGTACTTC. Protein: CASSLAATSGSREQYF.

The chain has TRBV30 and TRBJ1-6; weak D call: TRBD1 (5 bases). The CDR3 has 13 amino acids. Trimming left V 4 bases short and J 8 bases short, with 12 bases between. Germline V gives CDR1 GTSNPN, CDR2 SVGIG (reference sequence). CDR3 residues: CAWTTVMDSPLHF. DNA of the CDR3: TGTGCCTGGACGACAGTGATGGATTCACCCCTCCACTTT. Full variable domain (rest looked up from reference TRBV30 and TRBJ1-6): SQTIHQWPATLVQPVGSPLSLECTVEGTSNPNLYWYRQAAGRGLQLLFYSVGIGQISSEVPQNLSASRPQDRQFILSSKKLLLSDSGFYLCAWTTVMDSPLHFGNGTRLTVT.

CDR3 residues: CASSVAGNQPQHF. The CDR3 DNA reads as TGTGCCAGCAGCGTAGCCGGCAATCAGCCCCAGCATTTT. The chain has TRBV9 and TRBJ1-5; D gene unclear. CDR1 and CDR2 (germline): SGDLS, YYNGEE. Trimming removed 0 bases from V and 2 bases from J, with 3 bases in between. CDR3 length equals 13 residues. Full variable domain (rest looked up from reference TRBV9 and TRBJ1-5): DSGVTQTPKHLITATGQRVTLRCSPRSGDLSVYWYQQSLDQGLQFLIQYYNGEERAKGNILERFSAQQFPDLHSELNLSSLELGDSALYFCASSVAGNQPQHFGDGTRLSIL.

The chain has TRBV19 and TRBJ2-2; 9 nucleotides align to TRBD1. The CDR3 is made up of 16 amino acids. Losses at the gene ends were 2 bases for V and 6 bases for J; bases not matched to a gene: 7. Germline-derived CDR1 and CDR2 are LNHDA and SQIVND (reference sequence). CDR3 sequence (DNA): TGTGCCAGTAGTATATTGGGACAGGGTAACGCCGGGGAGCTGTTTTTT. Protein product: CASSILGQGNAGELFF.

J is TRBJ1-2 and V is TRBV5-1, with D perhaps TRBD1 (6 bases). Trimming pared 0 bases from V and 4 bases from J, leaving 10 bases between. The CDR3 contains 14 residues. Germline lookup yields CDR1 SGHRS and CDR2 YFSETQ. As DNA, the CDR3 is TGCGCCAGCAGCTTGGGGACAGTATCCTATGGCTACACCTTC. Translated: CASSLGTVSYGYTF.

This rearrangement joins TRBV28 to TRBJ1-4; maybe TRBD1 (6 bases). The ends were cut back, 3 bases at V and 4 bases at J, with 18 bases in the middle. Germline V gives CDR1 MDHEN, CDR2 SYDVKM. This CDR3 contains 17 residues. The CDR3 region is CASSFSWGARGNEKLFF. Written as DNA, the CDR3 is TGTGCCAGCAGTTTCTCCTGGGGGGCGCGGGGTAATGAAAAACTGTTTTTT.

The CDR3 DNA sequence: TGTGCCAGCTCACCAGGATTATGGGTCCGAGGACAGGGAGTAGGAGAGTCCATGAACACTGAAGCTTTCTTT. As protein: CASSPGLWVRGQGVGESMNTEAFF. The chain carries TRBV18 and TRBJ1-1; 8 bases map to TRBD1. V gave up 2 bases and J gave up 0 bases; unmatched junction bases: 29. The CDR3 runs 24 residues. Germline assignment: CDR1 KGHSH and CDR2 LQKENI.

DNA for the CDR3: TGTGCCAGTAGTATAGGTCCGGGAACGGGGGAGCTGTTTTTT. Protein product: CASSIGPGTGELFF. The genes are TRBV19 and TRBJ2-2; weak D call: TRBD2 (5 bases). The germline V gene has CDR1 LNHDA and CDR2 SQIVND (reference sequence). CDR3 size: 14 residues. Deletions cut 1 base from V and 8 bases from J, with 11 bases between. Looking up the rest from reference TRBV19 and TRBJ2-2 gives the full variable domain: DGGITQSPKYLFRKEGQNVTLSCEQNLNHDAMYWYRQDPGQGLRLIYYSQIVNDFQKGDIAEGYSVSREKKESFPLTVTSAQKNPTAFYLCASSIGPGTGELFFGEGSRLTVL.